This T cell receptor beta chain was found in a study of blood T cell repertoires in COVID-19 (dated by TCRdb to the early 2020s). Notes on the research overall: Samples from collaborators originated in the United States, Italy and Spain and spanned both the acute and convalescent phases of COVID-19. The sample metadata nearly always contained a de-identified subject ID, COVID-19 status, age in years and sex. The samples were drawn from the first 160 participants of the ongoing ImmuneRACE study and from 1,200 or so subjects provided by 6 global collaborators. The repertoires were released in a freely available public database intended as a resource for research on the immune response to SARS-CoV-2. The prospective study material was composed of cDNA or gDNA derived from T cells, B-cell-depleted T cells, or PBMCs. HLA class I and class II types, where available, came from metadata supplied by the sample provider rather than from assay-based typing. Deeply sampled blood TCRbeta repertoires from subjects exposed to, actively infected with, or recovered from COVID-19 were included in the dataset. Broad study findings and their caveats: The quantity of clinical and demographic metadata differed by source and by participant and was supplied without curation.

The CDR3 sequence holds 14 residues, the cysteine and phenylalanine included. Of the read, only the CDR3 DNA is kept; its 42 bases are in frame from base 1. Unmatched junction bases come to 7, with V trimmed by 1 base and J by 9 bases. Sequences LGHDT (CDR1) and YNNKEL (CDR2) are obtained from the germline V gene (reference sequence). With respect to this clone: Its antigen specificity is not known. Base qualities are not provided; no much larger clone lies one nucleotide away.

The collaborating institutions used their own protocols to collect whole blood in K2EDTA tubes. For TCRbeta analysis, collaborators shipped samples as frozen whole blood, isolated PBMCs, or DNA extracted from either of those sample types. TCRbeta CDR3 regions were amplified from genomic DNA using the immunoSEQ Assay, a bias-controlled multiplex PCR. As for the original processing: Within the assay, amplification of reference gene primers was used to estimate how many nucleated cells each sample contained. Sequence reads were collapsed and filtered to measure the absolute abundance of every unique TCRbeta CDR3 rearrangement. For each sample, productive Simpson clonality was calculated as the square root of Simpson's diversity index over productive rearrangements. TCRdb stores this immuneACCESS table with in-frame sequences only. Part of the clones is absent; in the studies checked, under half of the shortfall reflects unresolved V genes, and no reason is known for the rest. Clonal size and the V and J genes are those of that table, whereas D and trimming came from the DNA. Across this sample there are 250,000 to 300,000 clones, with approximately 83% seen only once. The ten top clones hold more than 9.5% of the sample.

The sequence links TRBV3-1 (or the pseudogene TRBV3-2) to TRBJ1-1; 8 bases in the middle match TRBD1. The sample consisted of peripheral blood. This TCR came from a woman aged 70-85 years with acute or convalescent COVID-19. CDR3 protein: CASSQVTGATQAFF. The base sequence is TGTGCCAGCAGCCAAGTGACAGGGGCAACGCAAGCTTTCTTT.